The rows below give T cell receptor beta chains drawn from one sample of a study of blood T cell repertoires in COVID-19. Libraries were prepared by immunoSEQ multiplex PCR; TCRdb keeps only in-frame clonotypes and omits some of them. The table has 200,000 to 250,000 clones, around 84% seen once. Sequencing was performed on peripheral blood. The source is a man aged 30 to 39 with active or convalescent COVID-19. Each CDR3 is given with its conserved first and last residue. Fields, in order: D gene, J gene, V gene, clone size, CDR3 DNA, CDR3 protein. D genes are given only for firm matches. Clone size is not always given. Where it is, it says once, few, many or a class for expanded clones.

D: .; J: TRBJ1-1; V: TRBV6-4; size: .; DNA: TGTGCCAGCAGTAGGAGGGGGGGATCGGGCGTAGCTTTCTTT; CDR3: CASSRRGGSGVAFF
D: TRBD2; J: TRBJ2-3; V: TRBV11-2; size: .; DNA: TGTGCCAGCAGCTCGAGGACTAGCGGAGCTAGCACAGATACGCAGTATTTT; CDR3: CASSSRTSGASTDTQYF
D: TRBD1; J: TRBJ1-6; V: TRBV6-5; size: .; DNA: TGTGCCAGCAGGAAAAACAGGGGGCTCGATTCACCCCTCCACTTT; CDR3: CASRKNRGLDSPLHF
D: .; J: TRBJ2-3; V: TRBV9; size: .; DNA: TGTGCCAGCAGCGTAGGGGGAGCGCCAGATACGCAGTATTTT; CDR3: CASSVGGAPDTQYF
D: .; J: TRBJ2-3; V: TRBV7-2; size: .; DNA: TGTGCCAGCAGCTGGGGCGTGGGGCTTACCACAGATACGCAGTATTTT; CDR3: CASSWGVGLTTDTQYF
D: TRBD2; J: TRBJ2-7; V: TRBV5-1; size: .; DNA: TGCGCCAGCAGCTCCCGCGCTAGCGGGTTAGGAGACGAGCAGTACTTC; CDR3: CASSSRASGLGDEQYF
D: .; J: TRBJ1-1; V: TRBV6-1; size: .; DNA: TGTGCCAGCAGTGAAGGCAGAAACATGAACACTGAAGCTTTCTTT; CDR3: CASSEGRNMNTEAFF
D: .; J: TRBJ2-4; V: TRBV7-9; size: .; DNA: TGTGCCAGCAGCCAATCGACCGCAGGGGCCAAAAACATTCAGTACTTC; CDR3: CASSQSTAGAKNIQYF
D: .; J: TRBJ1-6; V: TRBV9; size: .; DNA: TGTGCCAGCAGCGTAGTAGACAGCCACAATTCACCCCTCCACTTT; CDR3: CASSVVDSHNSPLHF
D: TRBD1; J: TRBJ1-6; V: TRBV6-5; size: .; DNA: TGTGCCAGCAGTTACTCGGAGGGGGCGCGTAATTCACCCCTCCACTTT; CDR3: CASSYSEGARNSPLHF
D: .; J: TRBJ1-5; V: TRBV2; size: .; DNA: TGTGCCAGCCGGGGAGGGGAAGGGCTATGGCAGCCCCAGCATTTT; CDR3: CASRGGEGLWQPQHF
D: TRBD1; J: TRBJ1-5; V: TRBV11-3; size: .; DNA: TGTGCCAGCAGCTCACAAGTCCCGGACAGGGGGCAGGTAGATCAGCCCCAGCATTTT; CDR3: CASSSQVPDRGQVDQPQHF
D: .; J: TRBJ1-6; V: TRBV7-9; size: .; DNA: TGTGCCAGCAGCCCCTTTGAGGGAGGGACACCCCTCCACTTT; CDR3: CASSPFEGGTPLHF
D: .; J: TRBJ1-6; V: TRBV5-4; size: .; DNA: TGTGCCAGCAGCTTGGGGGGCCCGGAGATCCCTTCACCCCTCCACTTT; CDR3: CASSLGGPEIPSPLHF
D: TRBD2; J: TRBJ2-3; V: TRBV2; size: .; DNA: TGTGCCAGCAGTGTTACGGCTAGCGGCACCCTCACAGATACGCAGTATTTT; CDR3: CASSVTASGTLTDTQYF
D: TRBD1; J: TRBJ2-7; V: TRBV15; size: .; DNA: TGTGCCACCAGCAGCCCAGGACAGGAATTAACGGGGGAGCAGTACTTC; CDR3: CATSSPGQELTGEQYF
D: .; J: TRBJ1-5; V: TRBV3-1/TRBV3-2; size: .; DNA: TGTGCCAGCAGCCAATTACGGAGCAATCAGCCCCAGCATTTT; CDR3: CASSQLRSNQPQHF
D: TRBD1; J: TRBJ1-5; V: TRBV3-1/TRBV3-2; size: few; DNA: TGTGCCAGCAGCCAAGGGACAGGTATCCGCAATCAGCCCCAGCATTTT; CDR3: CASSQGTGIRNQPQHF
D: TRBD2; J: TRBJ2-1; V: TRBV3-1/TRBV3-2; size: once; DNA: TGTGCCAGCAGCCAAGCTAGCGGGGGCAATGAGCAGTTCTTC; CDR3: CASSQASGGNEQFF
D: .; J: TRBJ1-2; V: TRBV20-1; size: few; DNA: TGCAGTGCTAGTTGGGGCAGGGTCTTGGGTGGCTACACCTTC; CDR3: CSASWGRVLGGYTF
D: .; J: TRBJ1-6; V: TRBV7-6; size: .; DNA: TGTGCCAGCAGCTCTGCAGGGGTTCATTCACCCCTCCACTTT; CDR3: CASSSAGVHSPLHF
D: .; J: TRBJ2-5; V: TRBV11-2; size: .; DNA: TGTGCCAGCAGCTTGGGTGCAAGACTAGAGACCCAGTACTTC; CDR3: CASSLGARLETQYF
D: .; J: TRBJ1-1; V: TRBV10-3; size: .; DNA: TGTGCCATCACCGGAGGGAACACTGAAGCTTTCTTT; CDR3: CAITGGNTEAFF
D: TRBD2; J: TRBJ2-2; V: TRBV7-3; size: .; DNA: TGTGCCAGCAGCTCCAGACGGACTAGCGGGAACACCGGGGAGCTGTTTTTT; CDR3: CASSSRRTSGNTGELFF
D: TRBD1; J: TRBJ1-1; V: TRBV11-2; size: .; DNA: TGTGCCAGCAGCTTAGAGCAGGGGGGCACTGAAGCTTTCTTT; CDR3: CASSLEQGGTEAFF
D: TRBD2; J: TRBJ2-7; V: TRBV12-3/TRBV12-4; size: .; DNA: TGTGCCAGCACCCCCCGGGGGGGGTACGAGCAGTACTTC; CDR3: CASTPRGGYEQYF
D: .; J: TRBJ1-1; V: TRBV5-8; size: .; DNA: TGTGCCAGCAGCTTGGGGAACAGGGTGAACACTGAAGCTTTCTTT; CDR3: CASSLGNRVNTEAFF
D: .; J: TRBJ1-1; V: TRBV30; size: .; DNA: TGTGCCTGGAGTTCCCAGTTGAACACTGAAGCTTTCTTT; CDR3: CAWSSQLNTEAFF
D: TRBD1; J: TRBJ1-2; V: TRBV7-2; size: .; DNA: TGTGCCAGCAGCTCGCATCGGACAGGGCCCAATGGCTACACCTTC; CDR3: CASSSHRTGPNGYTF
D: TRBD1; J: TRBJ1-2; V: TRBV7-8; size: once; DNA: TGTGCCAGCAGCTTAGTGGTGACAGGGGGCGATGGCTACACCTTC; CDR3: CASSLVVTGGDGYTF
D: .; J: TRBJ2-3; V: TRBV5-1; size: .; DNA: TGCGCCAGCAGCCTACAGGGTACGGATACGCAGTATTTT; CDR3: CASSLQGTDTQYF
D: .; J: TRBJ2-1; V: TRBV18; size: .; DNA: TGTGCCAGCTCATCTTCTCAGGGTTGGAATGAGCAGTTCTTC; CDR3: CASSSSQGWNEQFF
D: .; J: TRBJ2-6; V: TRBV6-4; size: once; DNA: TGTGCCAGCAGTCCCGAGGGCGGTGGGGCCAACGTCCTGACTTTC; CDR3: CASSPEGGGANVLTF
D: .; J: TRBJ2-7; V: TRBV3-1/TRBV3-2; size: .; DNA: TGTGCCAGCAGCCAAATAGGCGGGCCCTACGAGCAGTACTTC; CDR3: CASSQIGGPYEQYF
D: .; J: TRBJ2-7; V: TRBV6-5; size: .; DNA: TGTGCCAGCAGTTACGGGACTCAGTACGAGCAGTACTTC; CDR3: CASSYGTQYEQYF
D: .; J: TRBJ1-1; V: TRBV2; size: .; DNA: TGTGCCAGCAGGGGGCGGGGGACGGGAGAAGCTTTCTTT; CDR3: CASRGRGTGEAFF
D: .; J: TRBJ2-4; V: TRBV27; size: .; DNA: TGTGCCAGCAGTCCCCTGGGAGAGGGCTCAGCCAAAAACATTCAGTACTTC; CDR3: CASSPLGEGSAKNIQYF
D: .; J: TRBJ2-7; V: TRBV11-2; size: .; DNA: TGTGCCAGCAGCTTAGAATCTCTCTACGAGCAGTACTTC; CDR3: CASSLESLYEQYF
D: .; J: TRBJ2-1; V: TRBV29-1; size: .; DNA: TGCAGCGTTAAAGGGGGGGGGACCAATTGGCAGTACAATGAGCAGTTCTTC; CDR3: CSVKGGGTNWQYNEQFF
D: .; J: TRBJ1-2; V: TRBV6-2/TRBV6-3; size: .; DNA: TGTGCCAGCAGTTACCGGTCACAGGCTCCTGGCTACACCTTC; CDR3: CASSYRSQAPGYTF
D: TRBD1; J: TRBJ2-2; V: TRBV6-4; size: once; DNA: TGTGCCAGCTCTCCAGGGGGCCTGGGCACCGGGGAGCTGTTTTTT; CDR3: CASSPGGLGTGELFF
D: .; J: TRBJ2-2; V: TRBV4-2; size: .; DNA: TGTGCCAGCAGCCAACCGGGAACCGGGGAGCTGTTTTTT; CDR3: CASSQPGTGELFF
D: .; J: TRBJ2-1; V: TRBV7-2; size: many; DNA: TGTGCCAGCAGCTTTTTGTCGGTGCAGTTCTTC; CDR3: CASSFLSVQFF
D: TRBD1; J: TRBJ1-2; V: TRBV5-1; size: .; DNA: TGCGCCAGCAGCCCAGGGGGACAGGGTGTAGACTATGGCTACACCTTC; CDR3: CASSPGGQGVDYGYTF
D: .; J: TRBJ1-3; V: TRBV5-1; size: .; DNA: TGCGCCAGCAGTGAGACAGGTCCTGGAAACACCATATATTTT; CDR3: CASSETGPGNTIYF
D: TRBD1; J: TRBJ1-5; V: TRBV20-1; size: .; DNA: TGCAGTGCTAGTAATGACAGGGTCTCAGGGAACAATCAGCCCCAGCATTTT; CDR3: CSASNDRVSGNNQPQHF
D: .; J: TRBJ2-1; V: TRBV6-7; size: .; DNA: TGTGCCAGCAGTTACCTAGACCACCAGAGGGCCTATGAGCAGTTCTTC; CDR3: CASSYLDHQRAYEQFF
D: TRBD2; J: TRBJ2-3; V: TRBV7-9; size: .; DNA: TGTGCCAGCGGATTAGCGGGGACTAGCACAGATACGCAGTATTTT; CDR3: CASGLAGTSTDTQYF
D: .; J: TRBJ2-5; V: TRBV11-2; size: .; DNA: TGTGCCAGCAGCGAACACGGACAGTCAAGGGGGGAGACCCAGTACTTC; CDR3: CASSEHGQSRGETQYF
D: .; J: TRBJ2-7; V: TRBV4-2; size: once; DNA: TGTGCCAGCAGCCAAGCCCGCCAGGGGACGTACGAGCAGTACTTC; CDR3: CASSQARQGTYEQYF
D: TRBD1; J: TRBJ1-4; V: TRBV4-3; size: .; DNA: TGCGCCAGCAGCCAAGGGAGGGGGCCCCGAAGGACTAATGAAAAACTGTTTTTT; CDR3: CASSQGRGPRRTNEKLFF
D: TRBD1; J: TRBJ1-2; V: TRBV18; size: .; DNA: TGTGCCAGCTCACTCCCCGGGACAGGGGGCGACGCTAACTATGGCTACACCTTC; CDR3: CASSLPGTGGDANYGYTF
D: .; J: TRBJ1-6; V: TRBV3-1/TRBV3-2; size: few; DNA: TGTGCCAGCAGCCAGAGACAGGTCAATTCACCCCTCCACTTT; CDR3: CASSQRQVNSPLHF
D: .; J: TRBJ2-1; V: TRBV30; size: .; DNA: TGTGCCTGGAACCCCGACTCGAATGAGCAGTTCTTC; CDR3: CAWNPDSNEQFF
D: .; J: TRBJ2-3; V: TRBV9; size: .; DNA: TGTGCCAGCAGTGTCGAAGACAGTCGTCTAGATACGCAGTATTTT; CDR3: CASSVEDSRLDTQYF
D: .; J: TRBJ1-1; V: TRBV7-9; size: .; DNA: TGTGCCAGCAGCCCTCGGACAGCTATGAACACTGAAGCTTTCTTT; CDR3: CASSPRTAMNTEAFF
D: .; J: TRBJ1-1; V: TRBV4-1; size: .; DNA: TGCGCCAGCAGCCAGGGGGGAACCATCAACACTGAAGCTTTCTTT; CDR3: CASSQGGTINTEAFF